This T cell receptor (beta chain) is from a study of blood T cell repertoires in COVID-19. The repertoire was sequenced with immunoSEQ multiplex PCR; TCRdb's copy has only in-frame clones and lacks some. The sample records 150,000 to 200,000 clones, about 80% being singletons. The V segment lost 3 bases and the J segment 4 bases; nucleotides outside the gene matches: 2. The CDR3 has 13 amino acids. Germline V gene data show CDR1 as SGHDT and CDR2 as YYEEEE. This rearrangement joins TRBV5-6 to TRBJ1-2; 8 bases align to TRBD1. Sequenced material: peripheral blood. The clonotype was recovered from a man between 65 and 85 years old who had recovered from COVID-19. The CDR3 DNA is TGTGCCAGCAGCTCTGACAGGGGCTATGGCTACACCTTC. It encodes CASSSDRGYGYTF. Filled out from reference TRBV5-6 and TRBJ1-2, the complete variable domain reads DAGVTQSPTHLIKTRGQQVTLRCSPKSGHDTVSWYQQALGQGPQFIFQYYEEEERQRGNFPDRFSGHQFPNYSSELNVNALLLGDSALYLCASSSDRGYGYTFGSGTRLTVV.